This TCR beta chain was found in a study of PD-1 and CTLA-4 blockade in melanoma. Clones were sequenced by immunoSEQ multiplex PCR, and TCRdb holds only the in-frame ones, with some missing. The profile shows approximately 33,000 clones, under 95% of them singletons. V lost 8 bases to trimming and J lost 2 bases; unmatched junction nucleotides: 6. Germline CDR1 and CDR2: GTSNPN and SVGIG (reference sequence). This CDR3 spans 13 amino acids. Material: CD8+ T cells from peripheral blood, obtained from a patient given anti-PD-1 treatment. The clonotype was recovered from a human donor with melanoma. This chain links TRBV30 with TRBJ2-3; 8 positions match TRBD2. This CDR3 reads CARAGGATDTQYF. The DNA for the CDR3 is TGTGCCCGAGCCGGGGGGGCCACAGATACGCAGTATTTT.